Each of the 6 T cell receptor beta chains below was sequenced from the same sample in a study of CD8 T cells in ankylosing spondylitis. Each CDR3 protein gets one entry after TCRdb re-called the 5' RACE reads with MiXCR. The table lists approximately 240,000 distinct CDR3 sequences, roughly a quarter of them singletons, with approximately 0.61% in the top ten. The sequenced material came from blood, either unsorted or a sorted T cell fraction (not recorded which). The receptors were sampled from a male donor with ankylosing spondylitis or in good health (not recorded which).

V and J are TRBV10-2 and TRBJ2-7; D ambiguous. The CDR3 runs to 12 residues. The V end lost 3 bases, the J end lost 2 bases, and 5 bases lay between the germline ends. Germline CDR1 and CDR2: WSHSY and SAAADI. The CDR3 reads CASSDPAYEQYF. In DNA form, the CDR3 reads TGCGCCAGCAGTGATCCAGCCTACGAGCAGTACTTC.

This clonotype was seen more than once but under ten times. V is TRBV29-1 and J is TRBJ2-4, with D unresolved. The germline V gene has CDR1 SQVTM and CDR2 ANQGSEA. This CDR3 comprises 11 residues. V lost 7 bases, J lost 0 bases, and 4 bases lay in between. CDR3 in DNA: TGCAGCGCAAAAGCCAAAAACATTCAGTACTTC. This gives the protein CSAKAKNIQYF.

The chain recombines TRBV20-1 with TRBJ1-5, with 7 bases matching TRBD1. The CDR3 has 14 residues. V lost 4 bases and J lost 7; bases outside the gene matches: 10. Germline CDR1 reads DFQATT; CDR2 reads SNEGSKA (reference sequence). As DNA, the CDR3 is TGCAGTGCTATAAGACAGGGTCATGGGCAGCCCCAGCATTTT. Residues: CSAIRQGHGQPQHF.

At least ten counts were recorded for this clonotype. V usage is TRBV5-1 and J usage is TRBJ1-1; 11 bases agree with TRBD1. Germline V gene data show CDR1 as SGHRS and CDR2 as YFSETQ. The trim removed 7 bases at V and 6 bases at J, leaving 14 bases unmatched. CDR3 length equals 16 residues. CDR3 loop: CASVPGPGQGASEAFF. The CDR3 nucleotides read TGCGCCAGCGTTCCGGGCCCCGGACAGGGGGCCTCTGAAGCTTTCTTT.

This chain uses TRBV6-1 with TRBJ2-1, with D unresolved. The length of the CDR3 is 15 residues. In germline, CDR1 is MNHNS, CDR2 SASEGT. V lost 0 bases and J lost 8, with 14 bases in between. CDR3 in DNA: TGTGCCAGCAGTGAAGCGCTTTTGACAAACGATGAGCAGTTCTTC. Translating it yields CASSEALLTNDEQFF.

This clonotype has ten or more counts. The chain combines TRBV20-1 with TRBJ2-7; D not resolved. The V gene lost 4 bases and the J gene lost 0 bases, with 10 bases spanning the gap. The CDR3 contains 13 residues. Germline loops: CDR1 DFQATT, CDR2 SNEGSKA (reference sequence). The CDR3, as DNA: TGCAGTGCTACCGACGGGCCCTCCTACGAGCAGTACTTC. This codes for CSATDGPSYEQYF.